Here is one T cell receptor beta chain with its context. Germline CDR1 SGHTA, CDR2 FQGNSA. The CDR3 length is 15 residues. V lost 0 bases and J lost 0, with 6 bases in between. The entry originates in a study of blood T cell repertoires in COVID-19. Background on the study: There were acute and convalescent COVID-19 samples, and they came from the United States, Italy and Spain.

Under the authors' procedure: Reference gene primer amplification gave nucleated cell count estimates. TCRdb's copy holds only in-frame clones and misses some; the assay was immunoSEQ multiplex PCR. V and J calls and clone size come straight from that table; D and trimming were deduced from the DNA. The sample carries approximately 300,000 clones, roughly 84% recorded once. Source material: peripheral blood. This sequence was found in a person aged 70 to 85 with COVID-19, enrolled during active disease. The V call is TRBV7-2, the J call TRBJ1-3; no firm D call. CDR3 nucleotide sequence: TGTGCCAGCAGCTTAGCCCCCTACTCTGGAAACACCATATATTTT. Translating gives CASSLAPYSGNTIYF.